The sequence of this T cell receptor beta chain was determined in a study of PD-1 blockade in classical Hodgkin lymphoma. The patients all showed relapse after autologous stem cell transplantation, while their brentuximab vedotin exposure varied. CD4+ T cells were purified from thawed PBMCs by magnetic negative selection. Regarding the study as a whole: Any patient who commenced nivolumab under 1 year after ASCT was excluded. Complete responders' diversity at baseline resembled that of newly diagnosed patients. Baseline TCR diversity was reportedly lower in newly diagnosed patients than in healthy donors. It was reported as lower still in relapsed/refractory patients.

For this clone: Its antigen is as yet unknown.

Measured with immunoSEQ multiplex PCR; TCRdb has only the in-frame clones, and not every one. In the table there are about 12,000 clones, roughly 84% of which are singletons. Germline V CDR1 and CDR2: SQVTM, ANQGSEA. With V trimmed by 4 bases and J by 7 bases, 8 bases remained unmatched. This CDR3 contains 13 residues. The clonotype comes from a human donor with classical Hodgkin lymphoma. The sequenced sample was CD4+ T cells from blood, obtained at baseline. The chain uses TRBV29-1 and TRBJ2-7; TRBD1 aligns across 9 bases. This chain's CDR3 is CSVARTGEGEQYF. DNA of the CDR3: TGCAGCGTTGCCCGGACAGGGGAGGGGGAGCAGTACTTC.